The 11 T cell receptor beta chains below were found in one sample sequenced in a study of CD8 T cells in Susac syndrome. After extraction with the RNeasy kit, about 0.5 to 1 ug of the RNA was reverse transcribed using random hexamers. Via MiXCR, TCRdb re-called the immunoSEQ multiplex PCR reads, giving one row per CDR3 protein. The table has approximately 190,000 distinct CDR3 sequences, approximately 93% seen once. Sequencing was carried out using CD4+ T cells from PBMCs. The receptors come from a human donor in good health.

The chain combines TRBV6-5 with TRBJ1-1; TRBD1 is a possible D gene (5 bases). V lost 8 bases, J lost 3 bases, and 19 bases lay in between. CDR3 length equals 15 residues. Germline V gene lookup returns CDR1 MNHEY and CDR2 SVGAGI. CDR3 protein: CASRVIPGYDTEAFF. Here the CDR3 DNA reads TGTGCCAGCCGCGTCATCCCAGGGTATGACACTGAAGCTTTCTTT.

In this sample, this clonotype turned up once. The V and J genes are TRBV5-1 and TRBJ2-3, with D maybe TRBD2 (6 bases). CDR1 is SGHRS, CDR2 YFSETQ, per germline. V was clipped by 4 bases and J by 1 base, with 10 bases between them. The CDR3 is 14 residues long. CDR3 loop: CASSRGLRTDTQYF. DNA of the CDR3: TGCGCCAGCAGCCGGGGACTCCGCACAGATACGCAGTATTTT.

This clonotype has a single count. V usage is TRBV12-3 or TRBV12-4 and J usage is TRBJ1-5, with 10 bases that match TRBD1. CDR3 size: 15 residues. V trimming: 3 bases; J trimming: 6 bases; junction bases outside the gene matches: 5. The CDR3 nucleotides read TGTGCCAGCAGTTTCCGGGACAGGGGAATTCAGCCCCAGCATTTT. Translated, it gives CASSFRDRGIQPQHF.

V is TRBV12-3 or TRBV12-4 and J is TRBJ2-5, with no clear D. The germline V and J ends were trimmed by 3 bases and 0 bases, with 11 bases remaining between them. This CDR3 contains 15 residues. The CDR3 protein is CASSLLQAYQETQYF. The CDR3, as DNA: TGTGCCAGCAGTTTGCTGCAGGCCTACCAAGAGACCCAGTACTTC.

This clonotype was seen a few times. This chain connects TRBV3-1 to TRBJ2-5, with D hard to call. The germline V gene has CDR1 LGHDT and CDR2 YNNKEL (reference sequence). This CDR3 comprises 11 residues. Trimming removed 1 base from V and 5 bases from J, with 2 bases in between. The CDR3 reads CASSQAETQYF. Written as DNA, the CDR3 is TGTGCCAGCAGCCAAGCGGAGACCCAGTACTTC.

The rearrangement joins TRBV20-1 to TRBJ2-2; weak D call: TRBD1 (5 bases). V dropped 2 bases and J dropped 1 base, with 5 bases sitting between them. Germline CDR1 DFQATT, CDR2 SNEGSKA (reference sequence). The CDR3 has 13 amino acids. The CDR3 DNA reads as TGCAGTGCTAGACAGGGGAACACCGGGGAGCTGTTTTTT. Translating gives CSARQGNTGELFF.

This sequence joins TRBV5-1 and TRBJ2-2; D unresolved. Germline CDR1 reads SGHRS; CDR2 reads YFSETQ. CDR3 length: 12 residues. Trimming took 2 bases from V and 7 from J, leaving 6 bases between them. The CDR3 here is CASSLGYGELFF. The CDR3 bases are TGCGCCAGCAGCTTAGGATACGGGGAGCTGTTTTTT.

The rearrangement uses TRBV20-1 and TRBJ2-3; D gene ambiguous. CDR1 and CDR2 (germline): DFQATT, SNEGSKA (reference sequence). The CDR3 has 13 residues. Trimming cost V 3 bases and J 0 bases, with 7 bases left between them. The CDR3 region is CSASGSSTDTQYF. The DNA for the CDR3 is TGCAGTGCTAGCGGATCTAGCACAGATACGCAGTATTTT.

The chain links TRBV2 to TRBJ2-5; tentative D call: TRBD1 (5 bases). The germline V and J ends were trimmed by 4 bases and 1 base, with 19 bases remaining between them. This CDR3 has 17 amino acids. Germline V lookup: CDR1 SNHLY, CDR2 FYNNEI. The CDR3 reads CASSVPGRAALQETQYF. As DNA, the CDR3 is TGTGCCAGCAGTGTCCCCGGCAGGGCGGCTCTCCAAGAGACCCAGTACTTC.

This sequence joins TRBV7-9 and TRBJ1-4, with D unclear. Germline V gene data show CDR1 as SEHNR and CDR2 as FQNEAQ (reference sequence). With 1 base removed from V and 4 bases from J, the gap between germline ends came to 13 bases. The CDR3 covers 16 residues. The CDR3 is CASSLVGALSNEKLFF. In DNA form, the CDR3 reads TGTGCCAGCAGCTTAGTCGGAGCTCTGAGTAATGAAAAACTGTTTTTT.

This clonotype was seen once. The CDR3 coding sequence is TGTGCCAGCACGAGGGGGCTTGTCACTGAAGCTTTCTTT. The encoded protein is CASTRGLVTEAFF. The V gene is TRBV25-1, the J gene TRBJ1-1; TRBD1 aligns across 7 bases. Germline V gene data show CDR1 as MGHDK and CDR2 as SYGVNS. J lost 4 bases, V lost 7 bases, and 6 bases had no gene match. The CDR3 spans 13 residues.